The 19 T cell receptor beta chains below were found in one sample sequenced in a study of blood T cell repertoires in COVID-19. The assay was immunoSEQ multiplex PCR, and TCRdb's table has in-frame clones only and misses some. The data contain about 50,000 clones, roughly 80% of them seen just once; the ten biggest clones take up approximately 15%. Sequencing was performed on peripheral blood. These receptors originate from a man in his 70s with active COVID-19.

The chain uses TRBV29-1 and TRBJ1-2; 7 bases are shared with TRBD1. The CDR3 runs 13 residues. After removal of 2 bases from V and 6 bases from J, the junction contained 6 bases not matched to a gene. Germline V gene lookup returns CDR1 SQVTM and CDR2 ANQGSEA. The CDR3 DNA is TGCAGCGTTGAAACCCCAGGGGGTCATGGCTACACCTTC. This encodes CSVETPGGHGYTF. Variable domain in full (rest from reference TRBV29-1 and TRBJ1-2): SAVISQKPSRDICQRGTSLTIQCQVDSQVTMMFWYRQQPGQSLTLIATANQGSEATYESGFVIDKFPISRPNLTFSTLTVSNMSPEDSSIYLCSVETPGGHGYTFGSGTRLTVV.

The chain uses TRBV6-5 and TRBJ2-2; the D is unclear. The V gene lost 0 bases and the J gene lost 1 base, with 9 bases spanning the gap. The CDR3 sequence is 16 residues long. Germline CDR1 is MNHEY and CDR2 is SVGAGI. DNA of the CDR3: TGTGCCAGCAGTTACTCGATTTCAGGGAACACCGGGGAGCTGTTTTTT. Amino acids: CASSYSISGNTGELFF.

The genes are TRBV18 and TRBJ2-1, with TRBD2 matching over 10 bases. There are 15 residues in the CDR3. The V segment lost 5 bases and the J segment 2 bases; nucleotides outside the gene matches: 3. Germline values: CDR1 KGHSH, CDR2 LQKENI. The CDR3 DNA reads TGTGCCAGCTCATCCCTAGCGGGAGCCTACAATGAGCAGTTCTTC. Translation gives CASSSLAGAYNEQFF.

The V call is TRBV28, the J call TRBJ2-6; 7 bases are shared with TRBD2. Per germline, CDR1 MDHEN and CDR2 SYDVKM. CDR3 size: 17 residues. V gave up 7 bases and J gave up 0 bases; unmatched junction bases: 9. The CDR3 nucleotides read TGTGCCAGCACCCGTGGGGGGGGACGCTCTGGGGCCAACGTCCTGACTTTC. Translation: CASTRGGGRSGANVLTF.

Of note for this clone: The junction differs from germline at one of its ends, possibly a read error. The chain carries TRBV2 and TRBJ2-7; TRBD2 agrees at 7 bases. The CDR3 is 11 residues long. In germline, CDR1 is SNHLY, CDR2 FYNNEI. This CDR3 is CASSTRTSFHF. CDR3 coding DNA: TGTGCCAGCAGTACCCGGACTAGTTTCCACTTC.

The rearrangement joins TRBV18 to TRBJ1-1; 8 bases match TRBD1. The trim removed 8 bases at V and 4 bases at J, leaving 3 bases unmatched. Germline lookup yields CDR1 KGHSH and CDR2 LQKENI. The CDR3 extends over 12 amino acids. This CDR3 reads CASTGQGTEAFF. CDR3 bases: TGTGCCAGCACCGGACAGGGCACTGAAGCTTTCTTT.

The CDR3 region has the DNA TGTGCCAGCAGCTTAGCGGAGTACACTGAAGCTTTCTTT. Translating gives CASSLAEYTEAFF. The rearrangement links TRBV7-2 to TRBJ1-1, with no clear D. This CDR3 region has 13 residues. Trimming stripped 0 bases from V and 3 bases from J, with 5 bases between. Germline V gene sequence: CDR1 SGHTA, CDR2 FQGNSA.

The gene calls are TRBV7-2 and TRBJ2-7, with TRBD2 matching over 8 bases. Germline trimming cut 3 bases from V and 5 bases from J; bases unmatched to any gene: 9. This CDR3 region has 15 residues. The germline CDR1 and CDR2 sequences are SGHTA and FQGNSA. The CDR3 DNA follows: TGTGCCAGCAGCTTTAGCGGGGTCCCCCCCAACGAGCAGTACTTC. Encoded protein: CASSFSGVPPNEQYF.

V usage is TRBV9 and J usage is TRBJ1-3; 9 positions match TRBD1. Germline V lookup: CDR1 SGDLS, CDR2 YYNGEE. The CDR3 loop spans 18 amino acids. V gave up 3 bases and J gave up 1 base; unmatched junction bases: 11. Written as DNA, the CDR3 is TGTGCCAGCAGCGCCCGACAGGGGGGAAGCCATTCTGGAAACACCATATATTTT. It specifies CASSARQGGSHSGNTIYF.

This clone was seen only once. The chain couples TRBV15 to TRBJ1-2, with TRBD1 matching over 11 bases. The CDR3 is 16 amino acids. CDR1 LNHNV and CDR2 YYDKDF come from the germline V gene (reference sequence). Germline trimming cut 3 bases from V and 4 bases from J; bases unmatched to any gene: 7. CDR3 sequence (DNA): TGTGCCACCAGCAGGGACAGGGGGCGGTCTATCTATGGCTACACCTTC. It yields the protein CATSRDRGRSIYGYTF.

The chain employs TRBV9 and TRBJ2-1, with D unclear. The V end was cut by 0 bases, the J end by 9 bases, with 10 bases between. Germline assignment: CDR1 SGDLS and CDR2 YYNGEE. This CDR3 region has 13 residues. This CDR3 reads CASSVAQRSEQFF. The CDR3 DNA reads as TGTGCCAGCAGCGTAGCTCAGCGTAGTGAGCAGTTCTTC.

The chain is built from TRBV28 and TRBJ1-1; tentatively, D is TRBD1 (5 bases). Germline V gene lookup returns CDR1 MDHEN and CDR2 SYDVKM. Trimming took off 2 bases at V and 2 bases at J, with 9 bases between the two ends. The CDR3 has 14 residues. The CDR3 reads CASSLRQRNTEAFF. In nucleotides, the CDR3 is TGTGCCAGCAGTTTAAGACAGCGAAACACTGAAGCTTTCTTT.

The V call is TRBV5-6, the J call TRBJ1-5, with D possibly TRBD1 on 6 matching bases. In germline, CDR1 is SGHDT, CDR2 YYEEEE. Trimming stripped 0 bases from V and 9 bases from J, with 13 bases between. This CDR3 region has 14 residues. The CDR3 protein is CASSLGTAPGPQHF. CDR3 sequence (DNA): TGTGCCAGCAGCTTGGGGACAGCCCCGGGGCCCCAGCATTTT.

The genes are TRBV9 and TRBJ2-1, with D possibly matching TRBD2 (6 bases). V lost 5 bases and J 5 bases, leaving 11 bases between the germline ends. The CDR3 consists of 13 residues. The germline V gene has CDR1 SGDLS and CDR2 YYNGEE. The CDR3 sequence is CASSRGTHNEQFF. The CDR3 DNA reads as TGTGCCAGCAGTCGCGGGACCCACAATGAGCAGTTCTTC.

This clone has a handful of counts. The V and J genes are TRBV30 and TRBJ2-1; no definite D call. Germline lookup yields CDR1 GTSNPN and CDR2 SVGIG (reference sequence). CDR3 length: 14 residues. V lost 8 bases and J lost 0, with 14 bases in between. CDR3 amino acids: CARDIGSSYNEQFF. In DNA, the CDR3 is TGTGCCCGAGATATCGGTAGCTCCTACAATGAGCAGTTCTTC.

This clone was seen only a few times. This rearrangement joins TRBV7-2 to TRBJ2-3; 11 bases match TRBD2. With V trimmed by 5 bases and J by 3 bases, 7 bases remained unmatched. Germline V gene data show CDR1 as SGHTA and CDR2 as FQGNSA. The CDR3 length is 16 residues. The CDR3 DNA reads TGTGCCAGCAGCCCTACCTTAGCGGGAGGGACAGATACGCAGTATTTT. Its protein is CASSPTLAGGTDTQYF.

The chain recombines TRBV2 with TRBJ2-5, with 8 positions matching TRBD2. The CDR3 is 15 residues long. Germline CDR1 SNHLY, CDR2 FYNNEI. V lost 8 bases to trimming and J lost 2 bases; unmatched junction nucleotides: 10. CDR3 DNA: TGTGCCAGCGGATTAACTAGCGGACGACAAGAGACCCAGTACTTC. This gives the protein CASGLTSGRQETQYF.

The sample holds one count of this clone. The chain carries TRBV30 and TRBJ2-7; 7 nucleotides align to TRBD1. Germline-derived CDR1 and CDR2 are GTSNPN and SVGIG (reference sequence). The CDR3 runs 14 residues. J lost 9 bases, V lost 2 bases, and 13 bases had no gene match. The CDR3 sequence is CAWSLPEGAPSQYF. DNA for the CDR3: TGTGCCTGGAGTCTCCCTGAGGGGGCCCCGTCGCAGTACTTC. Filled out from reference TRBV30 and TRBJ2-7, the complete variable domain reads SQTIHQWPATLVQPVGSPLSLECTVEGTSNPNLYWYRQAAGRGLQLLFYSVGIGQISSEVPQNLSASRPQDRQFILSSKKLLLSDSGFYLCAWSLPEGAPSQYFGPGTRLTVT.

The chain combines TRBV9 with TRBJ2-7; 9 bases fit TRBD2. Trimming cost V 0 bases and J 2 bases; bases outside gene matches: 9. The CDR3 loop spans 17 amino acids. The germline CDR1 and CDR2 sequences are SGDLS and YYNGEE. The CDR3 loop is CASSVEATSGGPYEQYF. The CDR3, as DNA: TGTGCCAGCAGCGTAGAGGCGACTAGCGGAGGCCCCTACGAGCAGTACTTC.